The 10 T cell receptor beta chains below were found in one sample sequenced in a study of blood T cell repertoires in COVID-19. The assay was immunoSEQ multiplex PCR, and TCRdb's table has in-frame clones only and misses some. The sample carries roughly 120,000 clones, roughly 88% recorded once. The sample consisted of peripheral blood. The receptors shown here come from a woman in her forties or fifties with active or convalescent COVID-19.

This sequence joins TRBV20-1 and TRBJ1-1, with TRBD1 as a possible D gene (6 bases). This CDR3 comprises 14 residues. Trimming left V 3 bases short and J 3 bases short, with 14 bases between. CDR1 is DFQATT and CDR2 is SNEGSKA in the germline V gene (reference sequence). Written as DNA, the CDR3 is TGCAGTGCTAGTAGGGGGGGCTGGGACACTGAAGCTTTCTTT. It is translated as CSASRGGWDTEAFF.

This clone came up once. The chain has TRBV6-5 and TRBJ2-5; possibly TRBD2 for D (5 bases). The CDR3 sequence is 15 residues long. The V end lost 2 bases, the J end lost 5 bases, and 15 bases lay between the germline ends. The germline CDR1 and CDR2 sequences are MNHEY and SVGAGI. The CDR3 bases are TGTGCCAGCAGTTACGGGATAGCGTGGCGGGAGACCCAGTACTTC. Translation: CASSYGIAWRETQYF.

The V call is TRBV7-2, the J call TRBJ2-3; 8 nucleotides match TRBD2. Trimming cost V 4 bases and J 5 bases; bases outside gene matches: 11. The CDR3 is 16 residues long. Germline assignment: CDR1 SGHTA and CDR2 FQGNSA. Written as DNA, the CDR3 is TGTGCCAGCAGCTCCCATAGCGGGACTATTGGAGATACGCAGTATTTT. Residues: CASSSHSGTIGDTQYF.

V is TRBV29-1 and J is TRBJ1-6; possibly TRBD1 for D (6 bases). CDR1 and CDR2 (germline): SQVTM, ANQGSEA. CDR3 length equals 14 residues. V dropped 6 bases and J dropped 7 bases, with 16 bases sitting between them. The CDR3, as DNA: TGCAGCGTCGGAACAGGGAAAGCGAATTCACCCCTCCACTTT. It codes for CSVGTGKANSPLHF. Full variable domain (missing parts from reference TRBV29-1 and TRBJ1-6): SAVISQKPSRDICQRGTSLTIQCQVDSQVTMMFWYRQQPGQSLTLIATANQGSEATYESGFVIDKFPISRPNLTFSTLTVSNMSPEDSSIYLCSVGTGKANSPLHFGNGTRLTVT.

The chain employs TRBV28 and TRBJ2-3, with D possibly TRBD2 on 5 matching bases. Germline-derived CDR1 and CDR2 are MDHEN and SYDVKM. The V gene lost 0 bases and the J gene lost 6 bases, with 10 bases spanning the gap. The CDR3 has 14 amino acids. The CDR3 protein is CASSLWRVSDTQYF. The CDR3 DNA follows: TGTGCCAGCAGTTTATGGAGGGTTTCGGATACGCAGTATTTT.

The chain links TRBV30 to TRBJ1-6; D perhaps matches TRBD1 (6 bases). Trimming took off 3 bases at V and 7 bases at J, with 13 bases between the two ends. Germline CDR1 GTSNPN, CDR2 SVGIG (reference sequence). The CDR3 consists of 14 residues. The CDR3 here is CAWRGGGGNSPLHF. Here the CDR3 DNA reads TGTGCCTGGAGGGGAGGGGGAGGCAATTCACCCCTCCACTTT.

This chain links TRBV19 with TRBJ1-4; D possibly corresponds to TRBD1 (6 bases). The CDR3 runs 13 residues. Trimming stripped 7 bases from V and 4 bases from J, with 10 bases between. Germline assignment: CDR1 LNHDA and CDR2 SQIVND (reference sequence). Here the CDR3 reads CASTGVNNEKLFF. The CDR3 DNA sequence: TGTGCCAGTACAGGGGTAAATAATGAAAAACTGTTTTTT. The full variable domain, completed using reference TRBV19 and TRBJ1-4, is DGGITQSPKYLFRKEGQNVTLSCEQNLNHDAMYWYRQDPGQGLRLIYYSQIVNDFQKGDIAEGYSVSREKKESFPLTVTSAQKNPTAFYLCASTGVNNEKLFFGSGTQLSVL.

The V and J genes are TRBV5-4 and TRBJ2-5; maybe TRBD1 (6 bases). Trimming removed 6 bases at V and 5 bases at J, with 14 bases between. CDR1 is SGHNT, CDR2 YYREEE, per germline (reference sequence). The CDR3 length is 13 residues. For the CDR3, the DNA is TGTGCCAGCACCTCCGGGACAACGGAGACCCAGTACTTC. It specifies CASTSGTTETQYF.

The rearrangement joins TRBV27 to TRBJ2-1, with TRBD2 identical over 9 bases. This CDR3 comprises 15 residues. Germline V gives CDR1 MNHEY, CDR2 SMNVEV (reference sequence). J lost 6 bases, V lost 7 bases, and 10 bases had no gene match. DNA for the CDR3: TGTGCCAGCACCCTGGGAACTAGCGGGCCCAATGAGCAGTTCTTC. The encoded protein is CASTLGTSGPNEQFF.

The chain combines TRBV20-1 with TRBJ1-5, with D possibly TRBD1 on 6 matching bases. Germline assignment: CDR1 DFQATT and CDR2 SNEGSKA (reference sequence). Trimming removed 3 bases at V and 6 bases at J, with 9 bases between. CDR3 length equals 12 residues. CDR3 DNA: TGCAGTGCTAGTCGGGGGGCTCAGCCCCAGCATTTT. Its translation is CSASRGAQPQHF.